The 27 T cell receptor beta chains below all came from one sample that was sequenced in a study of early stage breast cancer tumors. The table came from immunoSEQ multiplex PCR; TCRdb's copy has only in-frame clones and leaves some out. Of 25,000 to 30,000 clones in the sample, 55% to 75% were seen once. The sequenced material came from blood. The receptors stem from a person aged 45 to 59 with breast cancer.

The chain recombines TRBV4-3 with TRBJ2-2; no clear D gene. Germline V gene sequence: CDR1 LGHNA, CDR2 YSLEER. This CDR3 has 15 amino acids. V shed 1 base and J shed 5 bases, with 11 bases lying between them. The DNA of the CDR3 is TGCGCCAGCAGCCAAGGTGGCGCGCAGACCGGGGAGCTGTTTTTT. Translation: CASSQGGAQTGELFF.

The rearrangement uses TRBV10-3 and TRBJ1-1; TRBD1 agrees at 7 bases. V was clipped by 6 bases and J by 3 bases; unmatched bases: 4. Germline loops: CDR1 ENHRY, CDR2 SYGVKD. The CDR3 loop spans 13 amino acids. The CDR3 loop reads CAIRGTEHTEAFF. CDR3 DNA: TGTGCCATCAGGGGGACAGAACACACTGAAGCTTTCTTT.

The chain links TRBV7-9 to TRBJ2-7, with 14 bases aligning to TRBD2. J lost 7 bases, V lost 5 bases, and 10 bases had no gene match. CDR3 size: 16 residues. CDR1 is SEHNR and CDR2 is FQNEAQ in the germline V gene (reference sequence). The CDR3: CASSGGLAGAWGEQYF. The CDR3 DNA reads as TGTGCCAGCAGCGGGGGACTAGCGGGAGCCTGGGGAGAGCAGTACTTC.

The chain uses TRBV6-6 and TRBJ2-1; 9 nucleotides match TRBD1. V was clipped by 2 bases and J by 7 bases; unmatched bases: 6. Germline-derived CDR1 and CDR2 are MNHNY and SVGAGI (reference sequence). This CDR3 is 15 amino acids long. The CDR3 protein is CASSYGTGKANEQFF. CDR3 nucleotide sequence: TGTGCCAGCAGTTACGGGACAGGGAAGGCGAATGAGCAGTTCTTC.

The chain has TRBV9 and TRBJ2-1; 14 bases fit TRBD2. The ends lost 1 base at V and 7 bases at J; junction bases unmatched: 7. This CDR3 contains 17 residues. In germline, CDR1 is SGDLS, CDR2 YYNGEE. The DNA of the CDR3 is TGTGCCAGCAGCGTATCCTCCGGGACTAGCGGGAGAAATGAGCAGTTCTTC. Its translation is CASSVSSGTSGRNEQFF.

A word on this clone: Other DNA variants within this sample encode the same CDR3. This chain uses TRBV2 with TRBJ2-1; D not certain. CDR1 and CDR2 from the germline V gene are SNHLY and FYNNEI. The CDR3 covers 14 residues. V was shortened by 4 bases and J by 2 bases, with 9 bases between the two germline ends. CDR3: CASSGGGPYNEQFF. CDR3 nucleotide sequence: TGTGCCAGCAGTGGAGGCGGCCCCTACAATGAGCAGTTCTTC. The variable domain in full, with the rest retrieved from reference TRBV2 and TRBJ2-1, is EPEVTQTPSHQVTQMGQEVILRCVPISNHLYFYWYRQILGQKVEFLVSFYNNEISEKSEIFDDQFSVERPDGSNFTLKIRSTKLEDSAMYFCASSGGGPYNEQFFGPGTRLTVL.

The chain is built from TRBV7-2 and TRBJ2-7; D remains ambiguous. Trimming cost V 1 base and J 5 bases, with 12 bases left between them. The germline V gene has CDR1 SGHTA and CDR2 FQGNSA. The CDR3 extends over 14 amino acids. CDR3 DNA: TGTGCCAGCAGCTTAGAAATGGCCGAGGACGAGCAGTACTTC. The encoded protein is CASSLEMAEDEQYF.

V usage is TRBV5-5 and J usage is TRBJ1-1, with TRBD1 matching 7 bases. CDR1 is SGHKS, CDR2 YYEKEE, per germline (reference sequence). The V gene end was trimmed by 7 bases and the J gene end by 4 bases; junction bases not matched to a gene: 13. The CDR3 has 15 residues. CDR3 residues: CASEGAGPPGTEAFF. The CDR3 bases are TGTGCCAGCGAGGGGGCAGGGCCTCCGGGCACTGAAGCTTTCTTT.

This clone has ten or more counts. The V gene is TRBV9, the J gene TRBJ2-2; TRBD1 matches 7 bases. J lost 5 bases, V lost 4 bases, and 11 bases had no gene match. Germline V gives CDR1 SGDLS, CDR2 YYNGEE. CDR3 length: 16 residues. CDR3 region: CASSPTTGIRTGELFF. CDR3 sequence (DNA): TGTGCCAGCAGCCCGACGACAGGGATAAGGACCGGGGAGCTGTTTTTT.

This sequence joins TRBV11-2 and TRBJ2-1, with D perhaps given as TRBD1 or TRBD2 (5 bases each). The germline V gene has CDR1 SGHAT and CDR2 FQNNGV. The CDR3 contains 18 residues. V lost 1 base and J lost 0, with 16 bases in between. DNA of the CDR3: TGTGCCAGCAGCTTAGGGAGGCAGGGCTTAAGCTCCTACAATGAGCAGTTCTTC. This codes for CASSLGRQGLSSYNEQFF.

In its sample, this clone was seen a few times. The chain joins TRBV28 to TRBJ2-7; the D is unclear. Germline CDR1 reads MDHEN; CDR2 reads SYDVKM. The CDR3 is 13 amino acids. V lost 3 bases to trimming and J lost 1 base, with 7 bases between them. CDR3 DNA: TGTGCCAGCAGTTTGGCGGCTTCCTACGAGCAGTACTTC. It codes for CASSLAASYEQYF.

This chain connects TRBV29-1 to TRBJ2-7, with D unclear. Germline-derived CDR1 and CDR2 are SQVTM and ANQGSEA. This CDR3 contains 13 residues. Trimming shortened V by 4 bases and J by 0 bases, and 10 bases separated the two germline ends. CDR3 protein: CSVVETLSYEQYF. The CDR3 nucleotides read TGCAGCGTTGTCGAGACTCTCTCCTACGAGCAGTACTTC.

The chain joins TRBV6-5 to TRBJ2-3; a possible D gene is TRBD2 (5 bases). The length of the CDR3 is 12 residues. Germline CDR1 is MNHEY and CDR2 is SVGAGI. Trimming left V 5 bases short and J 6 bases short, with 9 bases between. This CDR3 reads CASSQRGDTQYF. CDR3 coding DNA: TGTGCCAGCAGTCAGAGAGGGGATACGCAGTATTTT.

This sequence joins TRBV5-5 and TRBJ2-7; TRBD2 might be the D (6 bases). The CDR3 contains 17 residues. V was trimmed by 0 bases and J by 5 bases, leaving 21 bases between them. The germline V gene has CDR1 SGHKS and CDR2 YYEKEE (reference sequence). The CDR3 nucleotides read TGTGCCAGCAGCTTGGAACCGGGAGCATCGGTCCTCCACGAGCAGTACTTC. Encoded protein: CASSLEPGASVLHEQYF.

This clone was picked up a small number of times. The genes are TRBV6-1 and TRBJ2-7; D gene unclear. Trimming left V 2 bases short and J 4 bases short, with 15 bases between. The CDR3 spans 15 residues. CDR1 and CDR2 from the germline V gene are MNHNS and SASEGT. The CDR3 reads CASSESRLVIYEQYF. The CDR3 nucleotides read TGTGCCAGCAGTGAATCCCGTCTGGTTATATACGAGCAGTACTTC.

The CDR3 is CASSSSSGGPAQHF. The CDR3 coding sequence is TGTGCCAGCAGTTCTTCATCTGGGGGCCCGGCCCAGCATTTT. The V call is TRBV6-6, the J call TRBJ1-5; a weak D match, TRBD1 (6 bases). Germline V gene lookup returns CDR1 MNHNY and CDR2 SVGAGI (reference sequence). The V and J ends lost 4 bases and 11 bases respectively, with 18 bases between them. This CDR3 is 14 amino acids long.

The chain uses TRBV5-1 and TRBJ2-2, with a weak D call TRBD2 (5 bases). This CDR3 comprises 13 residues. Trimming shortened V by 4 bases and J by 5 bases, and 9 bases separated the two germline ends. Germline V gene lookup returns CDR1 SGHRS and CDR2 YFSETQ. The CDR3 DNA follows: TGCGCCAGCAGCCCCTCGGGGACCGGGGAGCTGTTTTTT. Its protein is CASSPSGTGELFF.

This clone showed up just a few times. The chain is built from TRBV6-5 and TRBJ2-7; TRBD2 might be the D (6 bases). Trimming pared 4 bases from V and 4 bases from J, leaving 17 bases between. Germline V lookup: CDR1 MNHEY, CDR2 SVGAGI. The CDR3 is 15 residues long. CDR3: CASSSSGTQTYEQYF. The CDR3 DNA is TGTGCCAGCAGTTCCTCCGGGACTCAAACTTACGAGCAGTACTTC.

The chain combines TRBV7-9 with TRBJ1-2, with D possibly being TRBD1 (5 bases). The germline V and J ends were trimmed by 5 bases and 8 bases, with 21 bases remaining between them. CDR1 is SEHNR, CDR2 FQNEAQ, per germline (reference sequence). The CDR3 is made up of 15 amino acids. CDR3 in DNA: TGTGCCAGCAGCCTTGGATGGGGGGATCAACCCGGCTACACCTTC. Amino acids: CASSLGWGDQPGYTF.

The gene calls are TRBV7-2 and TRBJ1-1; D is unresolved. Germline V lookup: CDR1 SGHTA, CDR2 FQGNSA. Deletions cut 2 bases from V and 4 bases from J, with 5 bases between. This CDR3 contains 12 residues. CDR3 region: CASSLSLTEAFF. The CDR3 nucleotides are TGTGCCAGCAGCTTATCCCTCACTGAAGCTTTCTTT.

This clone is labeled as large. The chain employs TRBV5-1 and TRBJ1-1, with 10 bases aligning to TRBD1. Per germline, CDR1 SGHRS and CDR2 YFSETQ. The ends lost 4 bases at V and 4 bases at J; junction bases unmatched: 10. CDR3 length: 16 amino acids. DNA for the CDR3: TGCGCCAGCAGCCTCTACCGGGACAGGGGTTCCACTGAAGCTTTCTTT. The encoded protein is CASSLYRDRGSTEAFF.

The chain combines TRBV7-9 with TRBJ2-5; the D gene could be TRBD1 or TRBD2 (6 bases each). V was trimmed by 5 bases and J by 1 base, leaving 17 bases between them. The germline gives CDR1 SEHNR, CDR2 FQNEAQ (reference sequence). This CDR3 has 16 residues. Written as DNA, the CDR3 is TGTGCCAGCAGCGCGTGGGGGGCCCCGGTCCAAGAGACCCAGTACTTC. It translates to CASSAWGAPVQETQYF.

The rearrangement uses TRBV18 and TRBJ1-2, with 10 bases matching TRBD1. The CDR3 runs to 14 residues. With V trimmed by 6 bases and J by 4 bases, 5 bases remained unmatched. Germline V gives CDR1 KGHSH, CDR2 LQKENI. CDR3 loop: CASSPGTGAYGYTF. The DNA of the CDR3 is TGTGCCAGCTCCCCCGGGACAGGGGCCTATGGCTACACCTTC.

CDR3 amino acids: CAWGKGGVTEAFF. The CDR3 DNA is TGTGCCTGGGGGAAAGGGGGGGTCACTGAAGCTTTCTTT. The V call is TRBV30, the J call TRBJ1-1; maybe TRBD1 (6 bases). The CDR3 consists of 13 residues. Per germline, CDR1 GTSNPN and CDR2 SVGIG (reference sequence). The V and J ends lost 5 bases and 4 bases respectively, with 14 bases between them.

This clone has only one observation. In DNA, the CDR3 is TGTGCCTGGAGTGAAGCAGTCAACACTGAAGCTTTCTTT. Amino acids: CAWSEAVNTEAFF. The chain employs TRBV30 and TRBJ1-1; unclear D gene. Trimming shortened V by 1 base and J by 2 bases, and 8 bases separated the two germline ends. This CDR3 region has 13 residues. The germline CDR1 and CDR2 sequences are GTSNPN and SVGIG (reference sequence). Filled out from reference TRBV30 and TRBJ1-1, the complete variable domain reads SQTIHQWPATLVQPVGSPLSLECTVEGTSNPNLYWYRQAAGRGLQLLFYSVGIGQISSEVPQNLSASRPQDRQFILSSKKLLLSDSGFYLCAWSEAVNTEAFFGQGTRLTVV.

The V call is TRBV25-1, the J call TRBJ2-3; 10 nucleotides align to TRBD2. The CDR3 is made up of 16 amino acids. The germline CDR1 and CDR2 sequences are MGHDK and SYGVNS. With V trimmed by 2 bases and J by 1 base, 3 bases remained unmatched. CDR3 nucleotide sequence: TGTGCCAGCAGTGAAGACCTAGCGGGAGGCACAGATACGCAGTATTTT. Protein product: CASSEDLAGGTDTQYF.

This chain links TRBV6-1 with TRBJ1-4, with D unclear. The CDR3 sequence is 14 residues long. V lost 2 bases, J lost 7 bases, and 11 bases lay in between. Germline CDR1 and CDR2: MNHNS and SASEGT. The CDR3 sequence is CASSERGRSEKLFF. Written as DNA, the CDR3 is TGTGCCAGCAGTGAAAGAGGCAGGAGTGAAAAACTGTTTTTT.